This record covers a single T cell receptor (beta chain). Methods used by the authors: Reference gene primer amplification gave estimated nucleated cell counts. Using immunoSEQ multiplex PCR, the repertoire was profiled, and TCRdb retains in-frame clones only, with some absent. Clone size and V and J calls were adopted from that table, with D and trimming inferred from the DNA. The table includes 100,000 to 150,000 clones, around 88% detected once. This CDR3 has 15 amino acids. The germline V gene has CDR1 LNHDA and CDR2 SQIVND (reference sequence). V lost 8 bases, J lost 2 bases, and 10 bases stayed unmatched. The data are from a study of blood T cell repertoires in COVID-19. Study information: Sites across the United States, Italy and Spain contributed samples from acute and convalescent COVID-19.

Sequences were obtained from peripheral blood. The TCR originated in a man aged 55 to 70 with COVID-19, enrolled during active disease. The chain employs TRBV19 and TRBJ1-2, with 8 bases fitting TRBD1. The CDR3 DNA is TGTGCCAGTGAGACTAGACAGGGGAAAAACTATGGCTACACCTTC. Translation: CASETRQGKNYGYTF.